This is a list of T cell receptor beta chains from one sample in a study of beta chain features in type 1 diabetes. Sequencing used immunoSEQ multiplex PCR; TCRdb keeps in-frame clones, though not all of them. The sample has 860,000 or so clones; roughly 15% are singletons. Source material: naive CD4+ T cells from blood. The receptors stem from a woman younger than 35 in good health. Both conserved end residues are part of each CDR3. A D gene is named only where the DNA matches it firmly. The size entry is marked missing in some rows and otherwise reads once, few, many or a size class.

cdr3_nt: TGTGCCAGCAGCTTACGGTCGCAGGACGGGGAGCTGTTTTTT; cdr3_aa: CASSLRSQDGELFF; d_call: NA; v_call: TRBV11-3; j_call: TRBJ2-2; clone_size: NA
cdr3_nt: TGCGCCAGCAGCCAAGCGGGCACAGATACGCAGTATTTT; cdr3_aa: CASSQAGTDTQYF; d_call: NA; v_call: TRBV4-3; j_call: TRBJ2-3; clone_size: NA
cdr3_nt: TGTGCCAGCAGTCCCACTAGCTACTACGAGCAGTACTTC; cdr3_aa: CASSPTSYYEQYF; d_call: NA; v_call: TRBV7-2; j_call: TRBJ2-7; clone_size: few
cdr3_nt: TGTGCCAGCAGCAGGCCGGGACAGTCTCTCGGGGGGGAGACCCAGTACTTC; cdr3_aa: CASSRPGQSLGGETQYF; d_call: NA; v_call: TRBV7-8; j_call: TRBJ2-5; clone_size: NA
cdr3_nt: TGTGCCATCAGTAACCCGGGACTAGCGGGAGAGCTCGAGCAGTACTTC; cdr3_aa: CAISNPGLAGELEQYF; d_call: TRBD2; v_call: TRBV10-3; j_call: TRBJ2-7; clone_size: few
cdr3_nt: TGTGCCAGCAGTACAGGGGGCGGATCTGGCTACACCTTC; cdr3_aa: CASSTGGGSGYTF; d_call: TRBD1; v_call: TRBV28; j_call: TRBJ1-2; clone_size: few
cdr3_nt: TGTGCCAGCAGCCAAGTTGGTGGCGCCTACAATGAGCAGTTCTTC; cdr3_aa: CASSQVGGAYNEQFF; d_call: NA; v_call: TRBV14; j_call: TRBJ2-1; clone_size: few
cdr3_nt: TGTGCCAGCAGCTCGCCCCTAAATAGACAGGGGGAAGCTTTCTTT; cdr3_aa: CASSSPLNRQGEAFF; d_call: TRBD1; v_call: TRBV7-9; j_call: TRBJ1-1; clone_size: NA
cdr3_nt: TGTGCCAGCAGCCGCCTTATGGGGAACACTGAAGCTTTCTTT; cdr3_aa: CASSRLMGNTEAFF; d_call: NA; v_call: TRBV11-2; j_call: TRBJ1-1; clone_size: NA
cdr3_nt: TGTGCCAGTAGTATGGGTTACACCGCAGTAGGGGCCAAAAACATTCAGTACTTC; cdr3_aa: CASSMGYTAVGAKNIQYF; d_call: NA; v_call: TRBV19; j_call: TRBJ2-4; clone_size: NA